These 28 T cell receptor beta chains were sequenced from one sample in a study of T cells in Graves' hyperthyroidism and ophthalmopathy (dated by TCRdb to about 2019). Libraries came from multiplex PCR. The data were produced on an Illumina HiSeq 2000. The TCR beta CDR3 regions were amplified from the RNA transcripts. For the first round of RT-PCR on the TCR CDR3, the HTBI primer set was used together with the Qiagen OneStep RT-PCR kit. The raw public reads went through TCRdb reprocessing: fastp at Q25, MiXCR clone calling, in-frame beta chains kept. All rows with the same CDR3 protein become a single entry with the most common DNA and genes. Present in this sample are 560,000 or so distinct CDR3 sequences, about 20% of which were seen just once. In total, the top ten clones hold less than 55% of the sample. Sequenced sample: blood. These receptors originate from a man between 35 and 55 years old with Graves' ophthalmopathy.

The sample holds many counts of this clonotype. This chain links TRBV12-3 or TRBV12-4 with TRBJ2-7, with TRBD1 identical over 7 bases. V shed 5 bases, J shed 2 bases, and the junction held 9 bases outside the gene matches. This CDR3 region has 15 residues. CDR3 bases: TGTGCCAGCAGTCCCTGGACAGGCGTGGCCTACGAGCAGTACTTC. It specifies CASSPWTGVAYEQYF.

This clonotype was seen repeatedly, ten times or more. The chain is built from TRBV5-1 and TRBJ2-3, with 9 bases that match TRBD2. V lost 0 bases and J lost 2; bases outside the gene matches: 4. The CDR3 length is 16 residues. CDR1 is SGHRS and CDR2 is YFSETQ in the germline V gene. The CDR3 protein is CASSLGAGGFTDTQYF. The CDR3 DNA is TGCGCCAGCAGCTTGGGAGCGGGGGGTTTCACAGATACGCAGTATTTT.

V and J are TRBV7-9 and TRBJ2-5, with D perhaps matching TRBD1 (5 bases). This CDR3 spans 15 amino acids. The V gene's germline CDR1 is SEHNR and CDR2 FQNEAQ (reference sequence). Trimming pared 4 bases from V and 5 bases from J, leaving 17 bases between. The CDR3 here is CASSSSRGREETQYF. The CDR3 DNA follows: TGTGCCAGCAGCTCCTCAAGGGGCCGAGAGGAGACCCAGTACTTC.

Many counts were recorded for this clonotype. The chain couples TRBV30 to TRBJ2-2, with 12 nucleotides matching TRBD2. The V gene end was trimmed by 4 bases and the J gene end by 4 bases; junction bases not matched to a gene: 4. Germline assignment: CDR1 GTSNPN and CDR2 SVGIG (reference sequence). The CDR3 totals 15 residues. CDR3 bases: TGTGCCTGGACGAGACTAGCGGGAGCCACCGGGGAGCTGTTTTTT. It codes for CAWTRLAGATGELFF. Full variable domain (remainder filled in from reference TRBV30 and TRBJ2-2): SQTIHQWPATLVQPVGSPLSLECTVEGTSNPNLYWYRQAAGRGLQLLFYSVGIGQISSEVPQNLSASRPQDRQFILSSKKLLLSDSGFYLCAWTRLAGATGELFFGEGSRLTVL.

This chain joins TRBV7-9 and TRBJ2-5; a possible D gene is TRBD2 (5 bases). The V end was cut by 4 bases, the J end by 3 bases, with 9 bases between. CDR1 SEHNR and CDR2 FQNEAQ come from the germline V gene (reference sequence). The CDR3 is 13 amino acids. CDR3 loop: CASSYGGEETQYF. The CDR3 DNA reads TGTGCCAGCAGCTACGGAGGTGAAGAGACCCAGTACTTC. Using reference TRBV7-9 and TRBJ2-5 for the parts outside the CDR3, the full variable domain is DTGVSQNPRHKITKRGQNVTFRCDPISEHNRLYWYRQTLGQGPEFLTYFQNEAQLEKSRLLSDRFSAERPKGSFSTLEIQRTEQGDSAMYLCASSYGGEETQYFGPGTRLLVL.

This clonotype was seen many times. The chain is built from TRBV6-2 or TRBV6-3 and TRBJ1-2; possibly TRBD1 for D (5 bases). The CDR3 extends over 13 amino acids. The V gene lost 5 bases and the J gene lost 4 bases, with 11 bases spanning the gap. Germline CDR1 is MNHEY and CDR2 is SVGEGT. CDR3 sequence: CASSRGTSYGYTF. CDR3 in DNA: TGTGCCAGCAGTCGGGGGACGAGCTATGGCTACACCTTC.

This clonotype was counted a few times. V is TRBV7-9 and J is TRBJ1-5; D not resolved. The ends were cut back, 7 bases at V and 5 bases at J, with 6 bases in the middle. The CDR3 loop spans 11 amino acids. The V gene's germline CDR1 is SEHNR and CDR2 FQNEAQ (reference sequence). The CDR3 region is CASKPDQPQHF. The CDR3 DNA sequence: TGTGCCAGCAAACCTGATCAGCCCCAGCATTTT.

The V gene is TRBV15, the J gene TRBJ2-7, with D unclear. Germline CDR1 is LNHNV and CDR2 is YYDKDF (reference sequence). The V end lost 0 bases, the J end lost 7 bases, and 10 bases lay between the germline ends. The CDR3 totals 13 residues. In DNA, the CDR3 is TGTGCCACCAGCAGAGATCCCTTGCGGGAGCAGTACTTC. It is translated as CATSRDPLREQYF.

In nucleotides, the CDR3 is TGCGCCAGCAGCTTGGGAGGGACTAGTAACCTCCATGAGCAGTTCTTC. This encodes CASSLGGTSNLHEQFF. The V call is TRBV5-1, the J call TRBJ2-1; 8 bases fit TRBD2. The CDR3 has 16 amino acids. Trimming removed 0 bases from V and 8 bases from J; junction bases left unmatched: 10. CDR1 and CDR2 from the germline V gene are SGHRS and YFSETQ. Full variable domain (rest looked up from reference TRBV5-1 and TRBJ2-1): KAGVTQTPRYLIKTRGQQVTLSCSPISGHRSVSWYQQTPGQGLQFLFEYFSETQRNKGNFPGRFSGRQFSNSRSEMNVSTLELGDSALYLCASSLGGTSNLHEQFFGPGTRLTVL.

This clonotype appeared a few times. The chain has TRBV27 and TRBJ2-1; unclear D gene. Germline V gives CDR1 MNHEY, CDR2 SMNVEV (reference sequence). The CDR3 consists of 13 residues. Deletions cut 1 base from V and 8 bases from J, with 9 bases between. For the CDR3, the DNA is TGTGCCAGCAGTTTATACGATGGCGATGAGCAGTTCTTC. This encodes CASSLYDGDEQFF.

This clonotype was picked up many times. The V and J genes are TRBV28 and TRBJ2-5; 7 bases line up with TRBD2. This CDR3 is 16 amino acids long. J lost 1 base, V lost 4 bases, and 9 bases had no gene match. Germline V lookup: CDR1 MDHEN, CDR2 SYDVKM. DNA for the CDR3: TGTGCCAGCAGTTCCAGGGTAGCGGGTAGCCAAGAGACCCAGTACTTC. Protein sequence: CASSSRVAGSQETQYF.

This clonotype came up a few times. The J gene is TRBJ1-2, the V gene TRBV7-6, with a tentative D call TRBD1 (6 bases). The CDR3 length is 14 residues. V was trimmed by 5 bases and J by 6 bases, leaving 16 bases between them. Germline-derived CDR1 and CDR2 are SGHVS and FNYEAQ. The CDR3 loop is CASSPPRGVDGYTF. The CDR3 DNA is TGTGCCAGCAGCCCTCCCAGGGGTGTCGATGGCTACACCTTC.

The V call is TRBV20-1, the J call TRBJ2-7; 10 bases fit TRBD2. J lost 5 bases, V lost 6 bases, and 7 bases had no gene match. The CDR3 spans 13 residues. Germline V CDR1 and CDR2: DFQATT, SNEGSKA (reference sequence). The CDR3 loop reads CSAPLAGANEQYF. As DNA, the CDR3 is TGCAGTGCCCCCCTAGCGGGAGCGAACGAGCAGTACTTC.

This clonotype was counted ten times or more. The chain has TRBV5-4 and TRBJ1-2; 7 nucleotides align to TRBD1. The ends lost 4 bases at V and 4 bases at J; junction bases unmatched: 4. The CDR3 runs to 13 residues. In germline, CDR1 is SGHNT, CDR2 YYREEE (reference sequence). The CDR3 sequence is CASSGGQFYGYTF. The DNA of the CDR3 is TGTGCCAGCAGCGGGGGACAGTTCTATGGCTACACCTTC.

The gene calls are TRBV5-1 and TRBJ2-2; D is unresolved. V was cut by 2 bases and J by 5 bases, with 7 bases left in between. The germline V gene has CDR1 SGHRS and CDR2 YFSETQ. The CDR3 contains 13 residues. This CDR3 is CASSFPRTGELFF. CDR3 nucleotides: TGCGCCAGCAGCTTTCCAAGGACCGGGGAGCTGTTTTTT.

The CDR3 here is CASSFRTGGAGPEAFF. CDR3 DNA sequence: TGCGCCAGCAGCTTTAGGACAGGGGGCGCTGGGCCGGAAGCTTTCTTT. The gene calls are TRBV5-1 and TRBJ1-1, with 11 bases that match TRBD1. Losses at the gene ends were 2 bases for V and 8 bases for J; bases not matched to a gene: 11. Germline values: CDR1 SGHRS, CDR2 YFSETQ. The CDR3 length is 16 residues.

This clonotype was picked up many times. J is TRBJ2-2 and V is TRBV11-2; no definite D call. Deletions cut 1 base from V and 6 bases from J, with 9 bases between. From germline, CDR1 is SGHAT and CDR2 FQNNGV. The CDR3 is 14 amino acids. DNA for the CDR3: TGTGCCAGCAGCTTAGTGACGGCCTCCGGGGAGCTGTTTTTT. Protein product: CASSLVTASGELFF.

This chain joins TRBV15 and TRBJ2-5; 10 bases map to TRBD1. Germline CDR1 is LNHNV and CDR2 is YYDKDF (reference sequence). The ends lost 6 bases at V and 0 bases at J; junction bases unmatched: 1. This CDR3 has 14 residues. The CDR3 coding sequence is TGTGCCACCAGGGGACAGGGGAACCAAGAGACCCAGTACTTC. Encoded protein: CATRGQGNQETQYF.

The chain combines TRBV7-8 with TRBJ2-1; 8 nucleotides agree with TRBD2. The CDR3 is 14 amino acids. Germline V gives CDR1 SGHVS, CDR2 FQNEAQ. V shed 7 bases and J 4 bases; nucleotides not matched to a gene: 6. As DNA, the CDR3 is TGTGCCAGCATATTAGCGGGAACATACAATGAGCAGTTCTTC. This translates into CASILAGTYNEQFF. Full variable domain (outside the CDR3, taken from reference TRBV7-8 and TRBJ2-1): GAGVSQSPRYKVAKRGQDVALRCDPISGHVSLFWYQQALGQGPEFLTYFQNEAQLDKSGLPSDRFFAERPEGSVSTLKIQRTQQEDSAVYLCASILAGTYNEQFFGPGTRLTVL.

This clonotype occurred many times. The chain employs TRBV2 and TRBJ1-1; D not resolved. This CDR3 is 11 amino acids long. Germline CDR1 is SNHLY and CDR2 is FYNNEI. Trimming removed 5 bases from V and 8 bases from J, with 9 bases in between. The CDR3 spells CASSLQREAFF. CDR3 nucleotide sequence: TGTGCCAGCAGTTTACAGAGAGAAGCTTTCTTT.

The sample holds a few counts of this clonotype. The chain has TRBV30 and TRBJ1-5; maybe TRBD1 (6 bases). V was cut by 1 base and J by 7 bases, with 11 bases left in between. There are 13 residues in the CDR3. The germline CDR1 and CDR2 sequences are GTSNPN and SVGIG (reference sequence). The CDR3 sequence: CAWSASGGQPQHF. CDR3 DNA sequence: TGTGCCTGGAGTGCTTCCGGGGGCCAGCCCCAGCATTTT.

This clonotype appeared a few times. The rearrangement links TRBV5-5 to TRBJ2-1; tentative D call: TRBD1 (5 bases). Germline V CDR1 and CDR2: SGHKS, YYEKEE (reference sequence). The CDR3 extends over 13 amino acids. Trimming shortened V by 7 bases and J by 7 bases, and 15 bases separated the two germline ends. DNA for the CDR3: TGTGCCAGCCTTACCAGGGTCGGGAATGAGCAGTTCTTC. Encoded protein: CASLTRVGNEQFF.

At least ten counts were recorded for this clonotype. The V call is TRBV12-3 or TRBV12-4, the J call TRBJ1-1, with 7 nucleotides matching TRBD1. CDR3 length: 14 residues. The J segment lost 3 bases and the V segment lost 7 bases, leaving 8 bases of the junction unmatched. The CDR3 spells CASNQQGLYTEAFF. CDR3 bases: TGTGCCAGCAACCAACAGGGGTTGTACACTGAAGCTTTCTTT.

The chain employs TRBV15 and TRBJ1-1, with D unclear. The V gene lost 1 base and the J gene lost 1 base, with 7 bases spanning the gap. Germline values: CDR1 LNHNV, CDR2 YYDKDF (reference sequence). The CDR3 runs to 14 residues. Written as DNA, the CDR3 is TGTGCCACCAGCAGAGGGGCAACGAACACTGAAGCTTTCTTT. Translating it yields CATSRGATNTEAFF.

This clonotype was found a few times. The chain couples TRBV5-1 to TRBJ1-1; TRBD1 is a possible D gene (6 bases). The CDR3 is 16 residues long. CDR1 SGHRS and CDR2 YFSETQ come from the germline V gene. The V gene lost 0 bases and the J gene lost 1 base, with 13 bases spanning the gap. The CDR3 loop reads CASSLDRVNPNTEAFF. The CDR3 DNA sequence: TGCGCCAGCAGCTTGGACAGGGTTAACCCGAACACTGAAGCTTTCTTT. Full variable domain (outside the CDR3, taken from reference TRBV5-1 and TRBJ1-1): KAGVTQTPRYLIKTRGQQVTLSCSPISGHRSVSWYQQTPGQGLQFLFEYFSETQRNKGNFPGRFSGRQFSNSRSEMNVSTLELGDSALYLCASSLDRVNPNTEAFFGQGTRLTVV.

J is TRBJ2-1 and V is TRBV7-9; 14 bases line up with TRBD2. Germline values: CDR1 SEHNR, CDR2 FQNEAQ (reference sequence). This CDR3 comprises 17 residues. The V and J ends lost 6 bases and 8 bases, in that order; junction bases with no gene match: 12. Here the CDR3 reads CASRGSGTSGRGHEQFF. The CDR3 bases are TGTGCCAGCAGGGGTTCCGGGACTAGCGGGAGAGGGCATGAGCAGTTCTTC.

The CDR3 loop reads CASSHSGGAHEQFF. CDR3 nucleotides: TGTGCCAGCAGTCATAGCGGGGGGGCCCATGAGCAGTTCTTC. V gene TRBV7-9 combines with J gene TRBJ2-1; 11 bases match TRBD2. Looked up from germline, CDR1 is SEHNR and CDR2 is FQNEAQ (reference sequence). This CDR3 comprises 14 residues. The V and J ends lost 6 bases and 8 bases, in that order; junction bases with no gene match: 6.

In the case of this clonotype: Germline is not matched at one junction end, which may reflect a read error. The rearrangement joins TRBV6-9 to TRBJ2-5, with 11 positions matching TRBD2. Germline V gives CDR1 MNHGY, CDR2 SVAAGI. This CDR3 has 16 amino acids. DNA for the CDR3: TGCGCCAGCAGTGATAAGACTAGCGGGGTTGGAGAGACCCAGTACTTC. Translation: CASSDKTSGVGETQYF.